This T cell receptor (beta chain) originates from a study of tumor-infiltrating lymphocytes in primary liver carcinoma. Looking at the study overall: Measuring about 4 to 10 cm across, the tumors were staged as T1-T3 N0M0. Yields of productive TCRbeta reads ranged from roughly 3.65 to 7.5 million per sample and were similar across tissue types.

From roughly 0.5 ug total RNA, TCR beta cDNA was generated with a primer in the constant region. Libraries of TCR beta came from three nested multiplex PCR rounds with slightly modified ARM-PCR. Amplification in the first two PCR rounds was performed using TRBV1-TRBV30 forward primers and a C-beta reverse primer for roughly 10 cycles each. TCRdb passed the multiplex PCR reads through MiXCR, listing each CDR3 protein once. Here the sample spans roughly 23,000 distinct CDR3 sequences, approximately 79% being singletons. Co-extraction of both nucleic acids (RNA and DNA) used about 19-33 mg of unsorted bulk tissue. All tumor samples contained more than 90% viable tumor cells. As to this clonotype: Just one base apart from a much larger clone, this may be a read error. This CDR3 fails to terminate in the conserved phenylalanine or tryptophan, so it likely reflects a read error. The limits of the CDR3 on the DNA are not certain, so only TCRdb's listed CDR3 is given.

The CDR3 is 9 residues long, ends included. Germline CDR1 is DFQATT and CDR2 is SNEGSKA (reference sequence). Sequencing used liver tumor tissue from sampling region 1. This sample's subset: tumor region T1, superior pole. The TCR sequence derives from a man aged 40-49 years with primary liver carcinoma and hepatitis B virus infection. The rearrangement uses TRBV20-1 and TRBJ2-5; TRBD1, the table's D call, lacks a check against the DNA. CDR3 residues: CSARTHRVI.